Here is one TCR beta chain with its context. What it binds is not known. Time point meaning: patch test 3, about 24 weeks after DPC sensitization. Treatment specified: therapeutic diphenylcyclopropenone sensitization with weekly scalp DPC. The length of the CDR3 is 11 residues. The V gene lost 4 bases and the J gene lost 9 bases, with 9 bases spanning the gap. Per germline, CDR1 LGHDT and CDR2 YNNKEL (reference sequence). TCRdb used MiXCR to reprocess the RACE reads, holding one entry per CDR3 protein. The sample holds more than 85,000 distinct CDR3 sequences, under 40% seen once. These data come from a study of human T cells and chemical hapten exposure. Study summary: How much TCR each sample yielded varied, mostly because pooled library volumes differed slightly.

Broader study findings: A positive correlation with patch test score was found for PT1 expanded TCR counts.

The genes are TRBV3-1 and TRBJ2-5; D may be TRBD1 (6 bases). The clonotype originates from a man aged 35 to 55 with alopecia areata. Some clones in this sample may be carry-over from other donors' samples. This sample comprised whole blood, obtained in connection with sensitization to the hapten diphenylcyclopropenone (DPC). In DNA form, the CDR3 reads TGTGCCAGCAGCCTGACAGGATCCCAGTACTTC. It translates to CASSLTGSQYF.